This T cell receptor beta chain was recovered during a study of blood T cell repertoires in COVID-19. Overall study context: Sites across the United States, Italy and Spain contributed samples from acute and convalescent COVID-19.

V lost 0 bases, J lost 6 bases, and 7 bases stayed unmatched. CDR1 and CDR2 from the germline V gene are MGHRA and YSYEKL. The CDR3 sequence is 16 residues long. The data were produced by immunoSEQ multiplex PCR, yet TCRdb's version contains in-frame clones alone and is incomplete. This table has fewer than 350,000 clones, roughly 85% appearing once. The chain recombines TRBV4-1 with TRBJ1-3, with 8 bases matching TRBD1. The specimen sequenced was PBMCs or T cells enriched from blood (not recorded which). The clonotype originates from a woman in her 30s who had been exposed to COVID-19. The CDR3 loop reads CASSQDWGQELNTIYF. The CDR3 DNA reads TGCGCCAGCAGCCAAGATTGGGGACAGGAGCTAAACACCATATATTTT.